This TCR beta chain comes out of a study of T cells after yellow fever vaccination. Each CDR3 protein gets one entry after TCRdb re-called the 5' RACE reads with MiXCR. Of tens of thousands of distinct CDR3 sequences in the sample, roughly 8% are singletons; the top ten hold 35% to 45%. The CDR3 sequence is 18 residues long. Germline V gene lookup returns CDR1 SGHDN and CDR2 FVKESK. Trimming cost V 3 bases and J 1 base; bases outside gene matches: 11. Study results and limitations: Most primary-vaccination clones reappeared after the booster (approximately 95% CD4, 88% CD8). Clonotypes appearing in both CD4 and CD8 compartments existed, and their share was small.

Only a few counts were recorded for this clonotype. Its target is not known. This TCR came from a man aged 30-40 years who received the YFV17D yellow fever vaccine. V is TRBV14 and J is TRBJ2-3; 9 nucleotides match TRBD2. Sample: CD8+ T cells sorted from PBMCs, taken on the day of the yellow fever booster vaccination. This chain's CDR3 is CASSHSSSRTSGTDTQYF. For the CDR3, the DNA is TGTGCCAGCAGCCATTCATCTTCAAGGACTAGCGGCACAGATACGCAGTATTTT.